This T cell receptor (beta chain) was sequenced in a study of cytomegalovirus exposure and HLA in healthy donors. This table comes from immunoSEQ multiplex PCR, and its TCRdb copy is limited to in-frame clones, with some not included. The sample has about 190,000 clones; more than 75% are singletons. The CDR3 consists of 14 residues. V was trimmed by 3 bases and J by 6 bases, leaving 12 bases between them. CDR1 and CDR2 (germline): SSHAT, FNYEAQ (reference sequence). J is TRBJ2-1 and V is TRBV7-7, with D possibly TRBD2 on 6 matching bases. Sequenced input: PBMCs. The clonotype originates from a man younger than 30 in good health and CMV-seropositive. This CDR3 is CASSLGGSRNEQFF. CDR3 DNA: TGTGCCAGCAGCTTGGGAGGATCTCGCAATGAGCAGTTCTTC.